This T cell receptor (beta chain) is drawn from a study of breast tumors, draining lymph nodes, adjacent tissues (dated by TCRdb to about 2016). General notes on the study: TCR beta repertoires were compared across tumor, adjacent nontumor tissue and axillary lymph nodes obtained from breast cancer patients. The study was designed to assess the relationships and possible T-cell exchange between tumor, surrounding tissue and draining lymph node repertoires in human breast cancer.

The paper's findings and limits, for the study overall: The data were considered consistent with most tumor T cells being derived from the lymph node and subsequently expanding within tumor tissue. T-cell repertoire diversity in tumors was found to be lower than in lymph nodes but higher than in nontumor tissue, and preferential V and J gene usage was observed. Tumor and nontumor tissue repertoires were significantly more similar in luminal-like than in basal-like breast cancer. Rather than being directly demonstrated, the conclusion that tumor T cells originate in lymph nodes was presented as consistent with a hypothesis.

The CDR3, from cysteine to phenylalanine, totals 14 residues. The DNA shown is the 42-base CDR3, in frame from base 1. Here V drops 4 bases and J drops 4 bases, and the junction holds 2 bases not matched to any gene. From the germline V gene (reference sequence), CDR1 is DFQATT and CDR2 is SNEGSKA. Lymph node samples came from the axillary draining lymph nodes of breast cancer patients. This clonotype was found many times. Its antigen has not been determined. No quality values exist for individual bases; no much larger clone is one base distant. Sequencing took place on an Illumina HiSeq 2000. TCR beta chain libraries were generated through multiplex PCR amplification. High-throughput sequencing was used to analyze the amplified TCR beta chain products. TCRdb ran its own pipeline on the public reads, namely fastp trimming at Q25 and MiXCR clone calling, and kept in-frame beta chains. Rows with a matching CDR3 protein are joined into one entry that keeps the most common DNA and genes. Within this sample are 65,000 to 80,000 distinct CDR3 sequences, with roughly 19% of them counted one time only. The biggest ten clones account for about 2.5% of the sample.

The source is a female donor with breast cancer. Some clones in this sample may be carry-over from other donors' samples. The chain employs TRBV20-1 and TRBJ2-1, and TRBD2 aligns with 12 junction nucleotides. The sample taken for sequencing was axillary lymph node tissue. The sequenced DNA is TGCAGTGCTACCCTAGCGGGAGGGTACAATGAGCAGTTCTTC. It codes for CSATLAGGYNEQFF.